A selection of T cell receptor beta chains follows, all from one sample in a study of a mutant IDH1 vaccine in newly diagnosed glioma. Clones were read by immunoSEQ multiplex PCR, and TCRdb kept only the in-frame ones, dropping some. The data hold roughly 86,000 clones, with around 80% observed a single time. The material was PBMCs, obtained from a glioma patient treated with radiotherapy, temozolomide or both. Source of these receptors: a man aged 40-55 years with glioma. Each CDR3 is given with its conserved first and last residue. The order of the fields is D gene, V gene, J gene, clone size, CDR3 DNA, CDR3 protein. A D gene is named only where the DNA matches it firmly. A row's size may be missing; if present it is once, few, many or a size class.

d_gene: TRBD1
v_gene: TRBV11-2
j_gene: TRBJ1-2
abundance: -
CDR3nt: TGTGCCAGCAGCTTAGATCGGCAGGGGGTTGTCTACACCTTC
CDR3aa: CASSLDRQGVVYTF

d_gene: -
v_gene: TRBV5-4
j_gene: TRBJ1-2
abundance: -
CDR3nt: TGTGCCAGCAGCTTGTGGGCCCTACCTGATGGCTACACCTTC
CDR3aa: CASSLWALPDGYTF

d_gene: TRBD1
v_gene: TRBV11-2
j_gene: TRBJ1-1
abundance: few
CDR3nt: TGTGCCAGCAGCTGGGGACAGCAAAACACTGAAGCTTTCTTT
CDR3aa: CASSWGQQNTEAFF

d_gene: TRBD2
v_gene: TRBV4-3
j_gene: TRBJ2-3
abundance: -
CDR3nt: TGCGCCAGCAGCCAAGCGGTTTCTAGCGGGAGGTTGGGTTGGACAGATACGCAGTATTTT
CDR3aa: CASSQAVSSGRLGWTDTQYF

d_gene: -
v_gene: TRBV4-3
j_gene: TRBJ2-7
abundance: few
CDR3nt: TGCGCCAGCAGCCAAGGGGCAGGGAGCTCCTACGAGCAGTACTTC
CDR3aa: CASSQGAGSSYEQYF

d_gene: -
v_gene: TRBV7-2
j_gene: TRBJ1-6
abundance: -
CDR3nt: TGTGCCAGCAGCCTGGGCGATACACCCCTCCACTTT
CDR3aa: CASSLGDTPLHF

d_gene: -
v_gene: TRBV19
j_gene: TRBJ1-2
abundance: -
CDR3nt: TGTGCCAGTAGAACAGGCGAGAGCTATGGCTACACCTTC
CDR3aa: CASRTGESYGYTF

d_gene: -
v_gene: TRBV5-8
j_gene: TRBJ2-6
abundance: -
CDR3nt: TGTGCCAGCAGCTTGTTAGGGGCTGGGGCCAACGTCCTGACTTTC
CDR3aa: CASSLLGAGANVLTF

d_gene: -
v_gene: TRBV6-1
j_gene: TRBJ1-1
abundance: -
CDR3nt: TGTGCCAGCAGTGTCGAGGGGGTGAACACTGAAGCTTTCTTT
CDR3aa: CASSVEGVNTEAFF

d_gene: TRBD1
v_gene: TRBV29-1
j_gene: TRBJ2-1
abundance: -
CDR3nt: TGCAGCGCTGCCGTTAACCCCGGGACAGTCAACAATGAGCAGTTCTTC
CDR3aa: CSAAVNPGTVNNEQFF

d_gene: -
v_gene: TRBV4-2
j_gene: TRBJ2-6
abundance: -
CDR3nt: TGTGCCAGCAGCCAGGAAAACAGGGTTCCCAGCTCTGGGGCCAACGTCCTGACTTTC
CDR3aa: CASSQENRVPSSGANVLTF

d_gene: TRBD1
v_gene: TRBV5-4
j_gene: TRBJ1-2
abundance: -
CDR3nt: TGTGCCAGCAACCTCCGGGACAGGGCCTTATATGGCTACACCTTC
CDR3aa: CASNLRDRALYGYTF

d_gene: TRBD1
v_gene: TRBV13
j_gene: TRBJ2-7
abundance: once
CDR3nt: TGTGCCAGCAGCCCGAGTCTGGACAGGTTCTCCTCCCATCCCTACGAGCAGTACTTC
CDR3aa: CASSPSLDRFSSHPYEQYF

d_gene: -
v_gene: TRBV7-9
j_gene: TRBJ1-5
abundance: -
CDR3nt: TGTGCCAGCAGCTTAGAGTTGGGTCAGCCCCAGCATTTT
CDR3aa: CASSLELGQPQHF

d_gene: -
v_gene: TRBV28
j_gene: TRBJ1-4
abundance: -
CDR3nt: TGTGCCACTCACGGAGGGAATGAAAAACTGTTTTTT
CDR3aa: CATHGGNEKLFF